One and the same sample provided the 22 T cell receptor beta chains below, sequenced in a study of cytomegalovirus exposure and HLA in healthy donors. The PCR employed 60 Vbeta primers together with 13 Jbeta primers. TCRdb's table, derived via immunoSEQ multiplex PCR, lists solely in-frame clones and lacks some. The data contain 120,000 or so clones, about four fifths of them singletons. The sequencing sample was made of PBMCs. These receptors all come from a woman aged 35 to 49 in good health and CMV-seronegative.

This clone came up a few times. The chain uses TRBV5-6 and TRBJ1-1; D is uncertain. CDR3 length: 11 amino acids. V shed 4 bases and J shed 4 bases, with 5 bases lying between them. Per germline, CDR1 SGHDT and CDR2 YYEEEE. CDR3 nucleotides: TGTGCCAGCAGCACTGGCACTGAAGCTTTCTTT. This sequence encodes CASSTGTEAFF.

This clone was seen once. V and J are TRBV14 and TRBJ1-1, with D tentatively TRBD1 (5 bases). Germline loops: CDR1 SGHDN, CDR2 FVKESK. The CDR3 is 15 residues long. V was trimmed by 2 bases and J by 1 base, leaving 11 bases between them. CDR3 in amino acids: CASSQPRDRNTEAFF. The CDR3, as DNA: TGTGCCAGCAGCCAACCCCGAGACAGGAACACTGAAGCTTTCTTT.

The CDR3 DNA sequence: TGCGCCAGCAGCAAATACTCAACAGGGGGCGCGGGATCCGAAGGTCAAGCTTTCTTT. This codes for CASSKYSTGGAGSEGQAFF. The chain carries TRBV5-1 and TRBJ1-1; 9 nucleotides match TRBD1. The CDR3 loop spans 19 amino acids. V trimming: 4 bases; J trimming: 9 bases; junction bases outside the gene matches: 25. CDR1 is SGHRS, CDR2 YFSETQ, per germline.

The rearrangement links TRBV5-4 to TRBJ2-3, with 7 bases identical to TRBD1. With 4 bases clipped from V and 4 bases from J, the junction kept 12 bases outside the gene matches. This CDR3 is 16 amino acids long. Per germline, CDR1 SGHNT and CDR2 YYREEE (reference sequence). CDR3 protein: CASSGPGQRISDTQYF. The CDR3 DNA reads as TGTGCCAGCAGCGGTCCGGGACAGAGAATTTCAGATACGCAGTATTTT.

The chain links TRBV13 to TRBJ2-5; 11 positions match TRBD2. The CDR3 has 16 amino acids. CDR1 and CDR2 from the germline V gene are PRHDT and FYEKMQ (reference sequence). After removal of 2 bases from V and 2 bases from J, the junction contained 4 bases not matched to a gene. The CDR3 nucleotides are TGTGCCAGCAGCTTAAAACTAGCGGGGGCTCAAGAGACCCAGTACTTC. Amino acids: CASSLKLAGAQETQYF.

This chain connects TRBV6-5 to TRBJ2-7; TRBD1 agrees at 7 bases. The germline CDR1 and CDR2 sequences are MNHEY and SVGAGI. V dropped 0 bases and J dropped 2; count of bases not matched to a gene: 1. This CDR3 contains 14 residues. The CDR3 nucleotides are TGTGCCAGCAGTTACTCGACAGGGACCTACGAGCAGTACTTC. It is translated as CASSYSTGTYEQYF.

This clone was counted once. The chain uses TRBV7-9 and TRBJ1-5, with TRBD1 matching 12 bases. Germline V lookup: CDR1 SEHNR, CDR2 FQNEAQ (reference sequence). V shed 4 bases, J shed 5 bases, and the junction held 9 bases outside the gene matches. The CDR3 sequence is 17 residues long. The CDR3 loop is CASSSTPGQGADQPQHF. CDR3 DNA: TGTGCCAGCAGCTCCACGCCGGGACAGGGGGCGGATCAGCCCCAGCATTTT.

The J gene is TRBJ1-5, the V gene TRBV30; D is unresolved. CDR3 length: 15 amino acids. Germline-derived CDR1 and CDR2 are GTSNPN and SVGIG (reference sequence). Trimming shortened V by 0 bases and J by 2 bases, and 11 bases separated the two germline ends. DNA of the CDR3: TGTGCCTGGAGTGTACGATTTGGAGGCAATCAGCCCCAGCATTTT. Residues: CAWSVRFGGNQPQHF. The variable domain in full, completed from reference TRBV30 and TRBJ1-5, reads SQTIHQWPATLVQPVGSPLSLECTVEGTSNPNLYWYRQAAGRGLQLLFYSVGIGQISSEVPQNLSASRPQDRQFILSSKKLLLSDSGFYLCAWSVRFGGNQPQHFGDGTRLSIL.

The CDR3 DNA sequence: TGTGCCTGGAGTGTAGGGCTCCAGGGGCAAAACATTCAGTACTTC. Protein: CAWSVGLQGQNIQYF. V is TRBV30 and J is TRBJ2-4, with D perhaps TRBD1 (6 bases). Germline CDR1 and CDR2: GTSNPN and SVGIG (reference sequence). Trimming took off 0 bases at V and 5 bases at J, with 14 bases between the two ends. The CDR3 contains 15 residues.

The gene calls are TRBV4-3 and TRBJ2-1; 7 bases line up with TRBD2. Losses at the gene ends were 0 bases for V and 6 bases for J; bases not matched to a gene: 14. The CDR3 contains 18 residues. Germline V gene sequence: CDR1 LGHNA, CDR2 YSLEER. CDR3 DNA sequence: TGCGCCAGCAGCCAAGACGGTTTGGCGGGAGTTCGGGGCAATGAGCAGTTCTTC. Translation gives CASSQDGLAGVRGNEQFF.

The chain links TRBV7-8 to TRBJ2-5; D is perhaps TRBD1 (6 bases). This CDR3 region has 14 residues. The V end lost 4 bases, the J end lost 2 bases, and 11 bases lay between the germline ends. Germline-derived CDR1 and CDR2 are SGHVS and FQNEAQ. CDR3 nucleotides: TGTGCCAGCAGCTCATGGACAGATCAAGAGACCCAGTACTTC. Residues: CASSSWTDQETQYF. The full variable domain, rest sourced from reference TRBV7-8 and TRBJ2-5, is GAGVSQSPRYKVAKRGQDVALRCDPISGHVSLFWYQQALGQGPEFLTYFQNEAQLDKSGLPSDRFFAERPEGSVSTLKIQRTQQEDSAVYLCASSSWTDQETQYFGPGTRLLVL.

The rearrangement joins TRBV7-9 to TRBJ2-1; 11 bases match TRBD2. Germline CDR1 SEHNR, CDR2 FQNEAQ (reference sequence). There are 16 residues in the CDR3. Unmatched junction bases numbered 10, after V lost 7 bases and J lost 5 bases. Here the CDR3 reads CASILLAGDYHNEQFF. The CDR3 bases are TGTGCCAGCATCCTACTAGCGGGAGATTATCACAATGAGCAGTTCTTC.

V gene TRBV9 combines with J gene TRBJ2-2; D possibly corresponds to TRBD1 (6 bases). Trimming removed 2 bases from V and 3 bases from J, with 11 bases in between. The CDR3 length is 15 residues. From germline, CDR1 is SGDLS and CDR2 YYNGEE. Here the CDR3 DNA reads TGTGCCAGCAGCGTTTTAGGGGGTGACACCGGGGAGCTGTTTTTT. This gives the protein CASSVLGGDTGELFF.

The CDR3 region is CASSPQGPSEAFF. CDR3 nucleotides: TGTGCCAGCAGTCCCCAGGGGCCAAGTGAAGCTTTCTTT. This chain links TRBV27 with TRBJ1-1, with D possibly being TRBD1 (6 bases). Germline-derived CDR1 and CDR2 are MNHEY and SMNVEV (reference sequence). Trimming shortened V by 5 bases and J by 7 bases, and 14 bases separated the two germline ends. The CDR3 has 13 residues.

The rearrangement joins TRBV7-2 to TRBJ2-1, with TRBD2 identical over 10 bases. This CDR3 has 17 residues. CDR1 and CDR2 from the germline V gene are SGHTA and FQGNSA. V trimming: 0 bases; J trimming: 4 bases; junction bases outside the gene matches: 6. This chain's CDR3 is CASSLALSSGSYNEQFF. CDR3 bases: TGTGCCAGCAGCTTAGCGCTTTCTAGCGGGAGTTACAATGAGCAGTTCTTC.

This chain links TRBV28 with TRBJ2-7; 11 nucleotides match TRBD2. CDR3 length: 15 amino acids. Germline trimming cut 7 bases from V and 3 bases from J; bases unmatched to any gene: 8. Germline V gives CDR1 MDHEN, CDR2 SYDVKM. CDR3 bases: TGTGCCAGCATCGAAGCCGGGACTAGCGGCTACGAGCAGTACTTC. It codes for CASIEAGTSGYEQYF.

This chain connects TRBV5-8 to TRBJ1-6; 9 nucleotides match TRBD1. Germline-derived CDR1 and CDR2 are SGHTS and YDEGEE. The length of the CDR3 is 17 residues. With V trimmed by 3 bases and J by 4 bases, 8 bases remained unmatched. CDR3: CASSWGTGHLYNSPLHF. CDR3 nucleotide sequence: TGTGCCAGCAGCTGGGGGACAGGGCATCTTTATAATTCACCCCTCCACTTT.

The chain combines TRBV5-1 with TRBJ2-1; 11 nucleotides line up with TRBD2. Trimming at V came to 1 base and at J to 0 bases, leaving 9 bases not matched to a gene. CDR1 SGHRS and CDR2 YFSETQ come from the germline V gene. The CDR3 is made up of 19 amino acids. The CDR3 DNA is TGCGCCAGCAGCTTGTGGCTAGCGGGGGGCCAAAGCTCCTACAATGAGCAGTTCTTC. It encodes CASSLWLAGGQSSYNEQFF.

Only a few counts were recorded for this clone. This chain uses TRBV9 with TRBJ1-5, with D possibly being TRBD1 (5 bases). The CDR3 loop spans 15 amino acids. V shed 0 bases and J shed 7 bases, with 14 bases lying between them. Germline-derived CDR1 and CDR2 are SGDLS and YYNGEE. For the CDR3, the DNA is TGTGCCAGCAGCGTAGACGGGGGGGGTCTACAGCCCCAGCATTTT. It translates to CASSVDGGGLQPQHF.

The rearrangement links TRBV4-1 to TRBJ2-3; TRBD2 aligns across 11 bases. The CDR3 covers 16 residues. From germline, CDR1 is MGHRA and CDR2 YSYEKL. The J segment lost 0 bases and the V segment lost 5 bases, leaving 4 bases of the junction unmatched. The CDR3 protein is CASSSGLAASTDTQYF. The CDR3 DNA is TGCGCCAGCAGCTCGGGACTAGCGGCTAGCACAGATACGCAGTATTTT.

CDR3 sequence: CASSLGTGGMQETQYF. In DNA, the CDR3 is TGTGCCAGCAGCTTAGGCACGGGGGGAATGCAAGAGACCCAGTACTTC. This chain connects TRBV11-2 to TRBJ2-5, with 7 bases identical to TRBD2. The V and J ends lost 1 base and 2 bases, in that order; junction bases with no gene match: 7. Germline values: CDR1 SGHAT, CDR2 FQNNGV. The CDR3 spans 16 residues.

The V call is TRBV7-2, the J call TRBJ2-1; D remains unclear. V lost 5 bases and J 4 bases, leaving 12 bases between the germline ends. The CDR3 loop spans 14 amino acids. Germline V gene data show CDR1 as SGHTA and CDR2 as FQGNSA. The DNA of the CDR3 is TGTGCCAGCAGCCCTGAAGCCGGGTACAATGAGCAGTTCTTC. It yields the protein CASSPEAGYNEQFF.